The present entry profiles one T cell receptor beta chain with its context. This table comes from immunoSEQ multiplex PCR, and its TCRdb copy is limited to in-frame clones, with some not included. Of around 67,000 clones in the sample, more than 90% were seen once. The data derive from a study of shared T cell receptors in the human thymus. V lost 6 bases to trimming and J lost 5 bases, with 16 bases between them. The CDR3 covers 13 residues. In germline, CDR1 is SQVTM, CDR2 ANQGSEA. Material: thymocytes. The V call is TRBV29-1, the J call TRBJ1-1; a possible D gene is TRBD1 (5 bases). This receptor was identified in a human donor. The CDR3 here is CSVEPGGGTEAFF. The DNA for the CDR3 is TGCAGCGTCGAGCCCGGGGGTGGGACTGAAGCTTTCTTT.